The 25 T cell receptor beta chains listed next were all sequenced from one sample in a study of T cells in narcolepsy (dated 2018 in TCRdb). Library creation used the immunoSEQ multiplex PCR assay. The table comes from immuneACCESS by way of TCRdb, which keeps in-frame sequences with V and J called. Part of the clones is missing from these tables; in studies checked, under half for an unresolved V gene and the rest for unknown reasons. The sample yields around 30,000 clones; 81% were counted once. The biggest ten clones account for around 2.5% of the sample. What was sequenced was memory (CD45RA-) CD4+ T cells from blood. Interpreted using the paper, the cell subset or site label stands for: memory T cells sorted ex vivo from peripheral blood. These receptors were taken from a human donor in good health.

This chain joins TRBV6-1 and TRBJ2-7; 7 bases are shared with TRBD2. CDR3 length: 15 residues. Trimming took 6 bases from V and 0 from J; bases not matched to a gene: 8. Germline loops: CDR1 MNHNS, CDR2 SASEGT. The CDR3: CASRTGGSSSYEQYF. CDR3 sequence (DNA): TGTGCCAGCAGAACCGGGGGGTCGAGCTCCTACGAGCAGTACTTC.

V gene TRBV10-2 combines with J gene TRBJ1-2; D is ambiguous. The V end lost 3 bases, the J end lost 6 bases, and 17 bases lay between the germline ends. This CDR3 contains 15 residues. Germline V gives CDR1 WSHSY, CDR2 SAAADI. The CDR3 sequence: CASSESRRKFDGYTF. The CDR3 DNA is TGCGCCAGCAGTGAAAGTCGCAGGAAGTTCGATGGCTACACCTTC.

The CDR3 loop reads CASSLSFGTSDEQFF. The CDR3, as DNA: TGTGCCAGCAGCTTATCGTTCGGGACTAGCGATGAGCAGTTCTTC. V and J are TRBV7-2 and TRBJ2-1, with TRBD2 matching 10 bases. V was pared by 2 bases and J by 8 bases, with 6 bases of the junction left unmatched. The CDR3 length is 15 residues. CDR1 is SGHTA, CDR2 FQGNSA, per germline.

CDR3 sequence reads: CASSFDRVNGYTF. CDR3 nucleotide sequence: TGTGCCAGCAGTTTCGACAGGGTCAATGGCTACACCTTC. V is TRBV27 and J is TRBJ1-2, with 7 positions matching TRBD1. The CDR3 consists of 13 residues. Losses at the gene ends were 3 bases for V and 6 bases for J; bases not matched to a gene: 4. The V gene's germline CDR1 is MNHEY and CDR2 SMNVEV (reference sequence).

By share, this clone counts as medium-sized. The chain is built from TRBV5-6 and TRBJ2-1; D possibly uses TRBD1 or TRBD2 (5 bases each). The V gene lost 5 bases and the J gene lost 7 bases, with 16 bases spanning the gap. From germline, CDR1 is SGHDT and CDR2 YYEEEE. The CDR3 is made up of 14 amino acids. The CDR3 reads CASRKRGLGNEQFF. In DNA form, the CDR3 reads TGTGCCAGCAGGAAACGGGGCCTTGGGAATGAGCAGTTCTTC.

The chain links TRBV27 to TRBJ2-1; 8 nucleotides align to TRBD2. The CDR3 covers 19 residues. The V and J ends lost 6 bases and 10 bases, in that order; junction bases with no gene match: 26. Germline CDR1 MNHEY, CDR2 SMNVEV (reference sequence). The CDR3 sequence is CASRLTAGRASITSREQFF. The DNA of the CDR3 is TGTGCCAGCAGACTTACAGCCGGGAGGGCCAGTATCACGTCTAGGGAGCAGTTCTTC.

In this sample, this clone turned up once. The CDR3 protein is CASSESISQGRSLGDQPQHF. The CDR3 coding sequence is TGCGCCAGCAGTGAGTCGATCTCGCAGGGAAGGAGTCTGGGCGATCAGCCCCAGCATTTT. The V and J genes are TRBV10-1 and TRBJ1-5; TRBD1 is a possible D gene (5 bases). Germline loops: CDR1 WNHNN, CDR2 SYGVQD (reference sequence). This CDR3 spans 20 amino acids. The V end lost 0 bases, the J end lost 5 bases, and 26 bases lay between the germline ends.

Here the CDR3 reads CASSLETGTRNTEAFF. The CDR3 DNA sequence: TGCGCCAGCAGCTTGGAGACAGGGACTAGGAACACTGAAGCTTTCTTT. The chain links TRBV5-1 to TRBJ1-1, with TRBD1 identical over 7 bases. This CDR3 region has 16 residues. V shed 0 bases and J 1 base; nucleotides not matched to a gene: 6. Germline CDR1 and CDR2: SGHRS and YFSETQ.

The chain is built from TRBV6-1 and TRBJ2-7; D may correspond to TRBD1 or TRBD2 (5 bases each). Per the germline V gene, CDR1 is MNHNS and CDR2 is SASEGT. CDR3 length equals 13 residues. The V end was cut by 0 bases, the J end by 8 bases, with 11 bases between. CDR3 loop: CASSEADWGKQYF. The CDR3, as DNA: TGTGCCAGCAGTGAAGCGGATTGGGGGAAGCAGTACTTC.

The J gene is TRBJ2-1, the V gene TRBV7-3; no reliable D call. This CDR3 comprises 13 residues. V was shortened by 3 bases and J by 12 bases, with 15 bases between the two germline ends. CDR1 and CDR2 from the germline V gene are SGHTA and FQGTGA. This chain's CDR3 is CASSFQPTATQFF. CDR3 bases: TGTGCCAGCAGCTTTCAGCCCACGGCGACGCAGTTCTTC.

Comments on this clone: Sequence at one end of the junction differs from germline and may be a read error. V gene TRBV6-5 combines with J gene TRBJ1-2; 8 bases fit TRBD1. CDR3 length: 13 amino acids. The germline V gene has CDR1 MNHEY and CDR2 SVGAGI. CDR3: CASSYTLGQGPYF. CDR3 DNA sequence: TGTGCCAGCAGTTACACACTAGGACAGGGCCCCTACTTC.

The V gene is TRBV7-6, the J gene TRBJ2-7, with 9 bases lining up with TRBD1. V lost 1 base to trimming and J lost 5 bases; unmatched junction nucleotides: 9. Germline V CDR1 and CDR2: SGHVS, FNYEAQ. The CDR3 covers 16 residues. The CDR3 is CASSLVLPGTGNEQYF. In nucleotides, the CDR3 is TGTGCCAGCAGCTTAGTACTCCCCGGGACAGGGAACGAGCAGTACTTC.

The V call is TRBV5-1, the J call TRBJ2-2, with no clear D. Per the germline V gene, CDR1 is SGHRS and CDR2 is YFSETQ. The V and J ends lost 4 bases and 2 bases respectively, with 12 bases between them. CDR3 length: 15 residues. CDR3 sequence (DNA): TGCGCCAGCAGCCAAGCCGCAGTAAACACCGGGGAGCTGTTTTTT. Protein product: CASSQAAVNTGELFF.

The gene calls are TRBV15 and TRBJ2-7; D is uncertain. Germline V CDR1 and CDR2: LNHNV, YYDKDF (reference sequence). The V and J ends lost 1 base and 3 bases respectively, with 10 bases between them. CDR3 length equals 14 residues. CDR3 nucleotide sequence: TGTGCCACCAGCAGAGTGGCCAATGACTACGAGCAGTACTTC. This translates into CATSRVANDYEQYF.

The rearrangement joins TRBV6-5 to TRBJ1-2; 8 positions match TRBD1. The CDR3 length is 14 residues. The junction had 7 bases not matched to a gene; V was cut back by 5 bases and J by 5 bases. Germline-derived CDR1 and CDR2 are MNHEY and SVGAGI. CDR3 protein: CASSDYGTGYGYTF. CDR3 DNA: TGTGCCAGCAGTGATTATGGGACAGGATATGGCTACACCTTC.

The genes are TRBV6-1 and TRBJ1-1; possibly TRBD1 for D (6 bases). Trimming left V 0 bases short and J 0 bases short, with 14 bases between. Germline assignment: CDR1 MNHNS and CDR2 SASEGT. The CDR3 covers 17 residues. This CDR3 is CASSEAGEDRLNTEAFF. The CDR3 nucleotides read TGTGCCAGCAGTGAAGCGGGAGAGGACAGATTGAACACTGAAGCTTTCTTT.

The chain's CDR3 is CASSTRRQVNTEAFF. DNA for the CDR3: TGTGCCAGCAGCACCCGCCGACAGGTTAACACTGAAGCTTTCTTT. The chain links TRBV6-5 to TRBJ1-1; D might be TRBD1 (6 bases). Trimming left V 6 bases short and J 2 bases short, with 16 bases between. The germline V gene has CDR1 MNHEY and CDR2 SVGAGI. CDR3 length equals 15 residues.

V usage is TRBV9 and J usage is TRBJ2-7, with 7 bases matching TRBD1. The CDR3 is 15 amino acids. With V trimmed by 0 bases and J by 2 bases, 5 bases remained unmatched. Germline V CDR1 and CDR2: SGDLS, YYNGEE. CDR3 nucleotides: TGTGCCAGCAGCGTAGCTGAGGGGGCACCCTACGAGCAGTACTTC. Its protein product is CASSVAEGAPYEQYF. The variable domain in full, with the rest retrieved from reference TRBV9 and TRBJ2-7, is DSGVTQTPKHLITATGQRVTLRCSPRSGDLSVYWYQQSLDQGLQFLIQYYNGEERAKGNILERFSAQQFPDLHSELNLSSLELGDSALYFCASSVAEGAPYEQYFGPGTRLTVT.

This sequence joins TRBV6-5 and TRBJ1-1; D remains ambiguous. Germline CDR1 and CDR2: MNHEY and SVGAGI. The CDR3 has 13 residues. V lost 5 bases, J lost 3 bases, and 10 bases lay in between. CDR3 sequence (DNA): TGTGCCAGCAGTCTACATAGGTACACTGAAGCTTTCTTT. Protein sequence: CASSLHRYTEAFF.

V and J are TRBV2 and TRBJ1-5; no clear D gene. The CDR3 runs 12 residues. Germline V gene data show CDR1 as SNHLY and CDR2 as FYNNEI. Between the trimmed V and J ends, which lost 5 bases and 6 bases, there was a span of 8 bases. CDR3 nucleotides: TGTGCCAGCAGTCCAACTAGTCAGCCCCAGCATTTT. Residues: CASSPTSQPQHF.

V and J are TRBV11-2 and TRBJ1-1; D call uncertain. Trimming stripped 8 bases from V and 1 base from J, with 8 bases between. Germline-derived CDR1 and CDR2 are SGHAT and FQNNGV. The CDR3 consists of 12 residues. The CDR3: CASRQQNTEAFF. The CDR3 DNA reads TGTGCCAGCCGGCAGCAGAACACTGAAGCTTTCTTT.

The V call is TRBV27, the J call TRBJ2-2, with 8 bases aligning to TRBD1. The V gene's germline CDR1 is MNHEY and CDR2 SMNVEV (reference sequence). This CDR3 spans 15 amino acids. V shed 4 bases, J shed 5 bases, and the junction held 6 bases outside the gene matches. The CDR3 loop is CASSSGQGGTGELFF. The CDR3 region has the DNA TGTGCCAGCAGTTCCGGACAGGGCGGAACCGGGGAGCTGTTTTTT.

This clone was detected only once. The V call is TRBV27, the J call TRBJ1-2; possible D gene TRBD1, 5 bases. This CDR3 spans 13 amino acids. CDR1 MNHEY and CDR2 SMNVEV come from the germline V gene (reference sequence). V was clipped by 4 bases and J by 7 bases, with 13 bases between them. The CDR3: CASSSGTGLGYTF. The CDR3, as DNA: TGTGCCAGCAGTTCGGGAACAGGCCTTGGCTACACCTTC.

V gene TRBV4-1 combines with J gene TRBJ2-2, with D tentatively TRBD1 (6 bases). In germline, CDR1 is MGHRA, CDR2 YSYEKL. Trimming pared 1 base from V and 5 bases from J, leaving 11 bases between. This CDR3 spans 15 amino acids. In nucleotides, the CDR3 is TGCGCCAGCAGCCAAGTTCAGGGGAATACCGGGGAGCTGTTTTTT. Residues: CASSQVQGNTGELFF.

The chain is built from TRBV6-6 and TRBJ1-1, with no clear D. Deletions cut 7 bases from V and 6 bases from J, with 12 bases between. CDR1 is MNHNY and CDR2 is SVGAGI in the germline V gene (reference sequence). The CDR3 loop spans 12 amino acids. CDR3 bases: TGTGCCAGCAAAGGAAGTGGCCCTGAAGCTTTCTTT. Amino acid sequence: CASKGSGPEAFF.